This passage covers 32 T cell receptor beta chains from one sample sequenced in a study of tumor and adjacent non-tumor tissue in lung cancer listed by TCRdb under 2018. Library creation used multiplex PCR. Sequencer: Illumina HiSeq 2500. TCRbeta libraries were constructed through three rounds of nested PCR with primers (Table S4) according to protocols adapted from ARM-PCR. The public reads were reprocessed in TCRdb via fastp at Q25 and MiXCR, keeping in-frame beta chains. CDR3 protein duplicates are merged, each entry listing the most common genes and DNA. The sample profile shows approximately 65,000 distinct CDR3 sequences; 60% of them were found once. Of the sample, around 21% falls within the top ten clones. RNA was isolated from bulk, unsorted tissue, and RNA quality was assessed with a NanoDrop ND-1000 and an Agilent 2100. Specimen: lung tumor tissue. The receptor set was obtained from a man aged 50-60 years with non-small cell lung cancer.

Details on this clonotype: The junction does not match germline at one end; this may be a read error. This sequence joins TRBV6-1 and TRBJ2-2; no reliable D call. The germline V gene has CDR1 MNHNS and CDR2 SASEGT. This CDR3 comprises 14 residues. This CDR3 reads CASSEARTTGELFF. CDR3 in DNA: TGTGCCAGTAGTGAAGCGAGGACCACCGGGGAGCTGTTTTTT.

This clonotype showed up many times. The chain has TRBV5-4 and TRBJ2-5; 7 nucleotides align to TRBD1. V gave up 5 bases and J gave up 5 bases; unmatched junction bases: 6. This CDR3 is 13 amino acids long. CDR1 is SGHNT and CDR2 is YYREEE in the germline V gene (reference sequence). CDR3 in DNA: TGTGCCAGCAGGAGGGGGCTTCGGGAGACCCAGTACTTC. This encodes CASRRGLRETQYF. The full variable domain, completed using reference TRBV5-4 and TRBJ2-5, is ETGVTQSPTHLIKTRGQQVTLRCSSQSGHNTVSWYQQALGQGPQFIFQYYREEENGRGNFPPRFSGLQFPNYSSELNVNALELDDSALYLCASRRGLRETQYFGPGTRLLVL.

To note about this clonotype: A junction end diverges from the germline sequence, so it may reflect a read error. J is TRBJ1-5 and V is TRBV10-1; D remains unclear. This CDR3 has 13 amino acids. Germline loops: CDR1 WNHNN, CDR2 SYGVQD (reference sequence). CDR3 residues: CTSSLSENQPQHF. The DNA of the CDR3 is TGCACCAGCAGTTTATCGGAGAATCAGCCCCAGCATTTT.

The sample holds many counts of this clonotype. The gene calls are TRBV5-4 and TRBJ2-1; D is unresolved. The CDR3 covers 13 residues. The V end was cut by 0 bases, the J end by 7 bases, with 8 bases between. CDR1 is SGHNT, CDR2 YYREEE, per germline (reference sequence). In DNA, the CDR3 is TGTGCCAGCAGCTTGGTTTGGTCGAATGAGCAGTTCTTC. Translated: CASSLVWSNEQFF.

This clonotype was observed many times. This chain joins TRBV20-1 and TRBJ2-1; TRBD2 agrees at 9 bases. V was pared by 4 bases and J by 0 bases, with 10 bases of the junction left unmatched. The CDR3 runs to 17 residues. Germline V gives CDR1 DFQATT, CDR2 SNEGSKA (reference sequence). CDR3 nucleotides: TGCAGTGCTATCGGAAGTAGCGGGAGCATCTCCTACAATGAGCAGTTCTTC. Amino acids: CSAIGSSGSISYNEQFF.

The chain is built from TRBV5-6 and TRBJ2-6; D possibly corresponds to TRBD1 (5 bases). This CDR3 region has 17 residues. Per germline, CDR1 SGHDT and CDR2 YYEEEE. The ends were cut back, 7 bases at V and 1 base at J, with 18 bases in the middle. CDR3 nucleotides: TGTGCCAGCTGCCCCAGGGTTGGATGGTCTGGGGCCAACGTCCTGACTTTC. Translating it yields CASCPRVGWSGANVLTF.

In the case of this clonotype: Its ends do not fully match the called genes, so a read error is possible. The CDR3 DNA sequence: TGTGCCAGCAATTGGGACGGACATGGGGGAAAACTGATTTTT. This sequence encodes CASNWDGHGGKLIF. J is TRBJ1-4 and V is TRBV6-6; D possibly corresponds to TRBD1 (5 bases). CDR1 and CDR2 (germline): MNHNY, SVGAGI (reference sequence). The CDR3 length is 14 residues.

In regard to this clonotype: With a much larger clone just one base away, this may be a read error. This chain connects TRBV12-3 or TRBV12-4 to TRBJ1-5, with D possibly matching TRBD1 (5 bases). This CDR3 contains 12 residues. The CDR3 loop is CVSSWRGMSQHF. CDR3 bases: TGTGTCAGCAGTTGGCGGGGCATGTCCCAGCATTTT.

As to this clonotype: A much larger clone sits a single nucleotide away, making a read error possible. The V gene is TRBV29-1, the J gene TRBJ2-3; D gene ambiguous. Trimming shortened V by 1 base and J by 2 bases, and 10 bases separated the two germline ends. This CDR3 spans 14 amino acids. CDR1 is SQVTM and CDR2 is ANQGSEA in the germline V gene. CDR3 nucleotides: TGCAGCGTTGAAGTGGGCACCGTCACAGATACGCAGTATTTT. This translates into CSVEVGTVTDTQYF.

This clonotype was counted ten times or more. The chain has TRBV11-2 and TRBJ1-5; 10 bases align to TRBD1. The ends lost 0 bases at V and 6 bases at J; junction bases unmatched: 2. The V gene's germline CDR1 is SGHAT and CDR2 FQNNGV. The CDR3 is made up of 15 amino acids. The CDR3 loop is CASSLEDRGGQPQHF. CDR3 nucleotide sequence: TGTGCCAGCAGCTTAGAGGACAGGGGGGGTCAGCCCCAGCATTTT.

This rearrangement joins TRBV6-5 to TRBJ1-5; D uncertain. Germline V gene lookup returns CDR1 MNHEY and CDR2 SVGAGI. The CDR3 runs 15 residues. V lost 6 bases, J lost 0 bases, and 12 bases lay in between. The CDR3 loop is CASRRQPDSNQPQHF. The CDR3 DNA reads as TGTGCCAGCAGACGACAACCTGATAGCAATCAGCCCCAGCATTTT.

On this clonotype: The junction and the germline gene differ at one end; a read error may be behind it. The chain recombines TRBV12-3 or TRBV12-4 with TRBJ1-1; D gene uncertain. The CDR3 is 16 amino acids. The CDR3 sequence: CASSLLPWGGETEAFF. CDR3 nucleotides: TGTGCGAGCAGCTTACTGCCCTGGGGTGGGGAAACTGAAGCTTTCTTT.

About this clonotype: A much larger clone lies a single base off, so this may be a read error. This chain uses TRBV5-4 with TRBJ2-7; D is perhaps TRBD2 (6 bases). CDR3 length: 16 amino acids. V was clipped by 4 bases and J by 0 bases, with 17 bases between them. The V gene's germline CDR1 is SGHNT and CDR2 YYREEE (reference sequence). CDR3 residues: CASSQVPSASSYEQYF. In nucleotides, the CDR3 is TGTGCCAGCAGCCAAGTTCCTAGCGCGAGCTCCTACGAGCAGTACTTC. Based on the CDR3 plus reference TRBV5-4 and TRBJ2-7, the full variable domain is ETGVTQSPTHLIKTRGQQVTLRCSSQSGHNTVSWYQQALGQGPQFIFQYYREEENGRGNFPPRFSGLQFPNYSSELNVNALELDDSALYLCASSQVPSASSYEQYFGPGTRLTVT.

This clonotype was recorded at least ten times. The CDR3 nucleotides are TGCGCCAGCAGCTTTCAGGGGTCTACCTACAATGAGCAGTTCTTC. This codes for CASSFQGSTYNEQFF. The V and J genes are TRBV5-1 and TRBJ2-1; D perhaps matches TRBD1 (6 bases). The CDR3 extends over 15 amino acids. Germline CDR1 SGHRS, CDR2 YFSETQ. Trimming left V 2 bases short and J 2 bases short, with 11 bases between. Looking up the rest from reference TRBV5-1 and TRBJ2-1 gives the full variable domain: KAGVTQTPRYLIKTRGQQVTLSCSPISGHRSVSWYQQTPGQGLQFLFEYFSETQRNKGNFPGRFSGRQFSNSRSEMNVSTLELGDSALYLCASSFQGSTYNEQFFGPGTRLTVL.

Note on this clonotype: This may arise from a read error, as a much more abundant clone is one base away. V usage is TRBV12-3 or TRBV12-4 and J usage is TRBJ2-5; D remains ambiguous. The CDR3 has 14 amino acids. Trimming shortened V by 2 bases and J by 4 bases, and 11 bases separated the two germline ends. The CDR3 region is CASSLSATLETQYF. In DNA form, the CDR3 reads TGTGCCAGCAGTTTATCGGCTACCCTAGAGACCCAGTACTTC.

A word on this clonotype: At one end the junction does not follow the germline gene, possibly because of a read error. The CDR3 spells CARSSPRGFNYGYTF. The DNA of the CDR3 is TGTGCCAGGAGTTCCCCTAGAGGTTTTAACTATGGCTACACCTTC. The chain links TRBV28 to TRBJ1-2, with D hard to call. The CDR3 is 15 amino acids. CDR1 is MDHEN and CDR2 is SYDVKM in the germline V gene.

On this clonotype itself: This likely comes from a read error, as the CDR3 has no conserved phenylalanine or tryptophan at its end. The DNA is left out, because the CDR3 cannot be placed on it with certainty; the CDR3 is given as TCRdb lists it. The chain is built from TRBV6-1 and TRBJ2-3; the table's D call of TRBD2 was not tested on the DNA. Per germline, CDR1 MNHNS and CDR2 SASEGT. Counting both end residues, the CDR3 totals 16 amino acids. The CDR3: CASSEDTSGRSDTRYL.

With respect to this clonotype: Just one base apart from a much larger clone, this may be a read error. Likely a read error: the CDR3 ends without its conserved phenylalanine or tryptophan. The chain uses TRBV28 and TRBJ2-3, with D maybe TRBD2 (5 bases). With 2 bases removed from V and 2 bases from J, the gap between germline ends came to 5 bases. The CDR3 is made up of 13 amino acids. CDR1 MDHEN and CDR2 SYDVKM come from the germline V gene. CDR3 amino acids: CASSLLATDTQYL. In DNA, the CDR3 is TGTGCCAGCAGTTTACTAGCCACAGATACGCAGTATTTA.

The chain carries TRBV2 and TRBJ1-4; 9 bases are a match to TRBD1. J was trimmed by 5 bases and V by 6 bases; bases with no gene match: 10. Per the germline V gene, CDR1 is SNHLY and CDR2 is FYNNEI. This CDR3 region has 16 residues. The CDR3 spells CASRSGTGRGNEKLFF. The CDR3 DNA is TGTGCCAGCAGATCCGGGACAGGGAGGGGAAATGAAAAACTGTTTTTT.

At least ten counts were recorded for this clonotype. The chain recombines TRBV6-1 with TRBJ1-6, with D possibly TRBD1 on 5 matching bases. The CDR3 extends over 18 amino acids. Germline V gene sequence: CDR1 MNHNS, CDR2 SASEGT. V was clipped by 3 bases and J by 0 bases, with 15 bases between them. DNA of the CDR3: TGTGCCAGCAGTGATCGGGCGGGGCTCGGCTCCTATAATTCACCCCTCCACTTT. Protein product: CASSDRAGLGSYNSPLHF.

This clonotype was counted many times. V gene TRBV14 combines with J gene TRBJ2-7; no clear D gene. The germline V gene has CDR1 SGHDN and CDR2 FVKESK. The V end was cut by 4 bases, the J end by 2 bases, with 9 bases between. The CDR3 totals 13 residues. This CDR3 reads CASSPDPPYEQYF. The CDR3 nucleotides are TGTGCCAGCAGCCCCGACCCCCCCTACGAGCAGTACTTC.

The chain is built from TRBV29-1 and TRBJ2-1, with a possible D match to TRBD2 (6 bases). This CDR3 spans 16 amino acids. Between the trimmed V and J ends, which lost 2 bases and 7 bases, there was a span of 21 bases. Germline CDR1 SQVTM, CDR2 ANQGSEA. The CDR3 sequence: CSVESLLEGARNEQFF. CDR3 in DNA: TGCAGCGTTGAATCGCTTCTGGAGGGAGCAAGGAATGAGCAGTTCTTC.

A word on this clonotype: The junction does not match germline at one end; this may be a read error. The V and J genes are TRBV10-2 and TRBJ2-1; no reliable D call. CDR1 and CDR2 from the germline V gene are WSHSY and SAAADI. The CDR3 sequence is 14 residues long. The DNA for the CDR3 is TGCGCCAGCAGTGATCAGAGCTCCTACATTGAGCAGTTCTTC. Protein: CASSDQSSYIEQFF.

Worth noting for this clonotype: A much more abundant neighbour one base away suggests this may be a read error. V usage is TRBV5-4 and J usage is TRBJ2-1, with D perhaps being TRBD1 or TRBD2 (5 bases each). This CDR3 region has 14 residues. Per germline, CDR1 SGHNT and CDR2 YYREEE (reference sequence). The CDR3 here is CASKVGADYDEQFF. The DNA of the CDR3 is TGTGCCAGCAAAGTTGGGGCAGACTACGATGAGCAGTTCTTC. Drawing the rest from reference TRBV5-4 and TRBJ2-1, the complete variable domain is ETGVTQSPTHLIKTRGQQVTLRCSSQSGHNTVSWYQQALGQGPQFIFQYYREEENGRGNFPPRFSGLQFPNYSSELNVNALELDDSALYLCASKVGADYDEQFFGPGTRLTVL.

The chain recombines TRBV6-1 with TRBJ1-1; D not certain. Germline CDR1 MNHNS, CDR2 SASEGT. There are 14 residues in the CDR3. Trimming pared 10 bases from V and 0 bases from J, leaving 15 bases between. The CDR3, as DNA: TGTGCCATCGGTGAAGGGTGCGTGAACACTGAAGCTTTCTTT. The encoded protein is CAIGEGCVNTEAFF.

In the case of this clonotype: One end of the junction varies from germline; a read error may be responsible. The chain uses TRBV25-1 and TRBJ2-1, with 11 bases lining up with TRBD2. The CDR3 contains 19 residues. Germline V lookup: CDR1 MGHDK, CDR2 SYGVNS. This CDR3 reads CARSELGTSGSSSYNEQFF. The CDR3 DNA sequence: TGTGCCAGGAGTGAATTAGGGACTAGCGGATCAAGCTCCTACAATGAGCAGTTCTTC.

This clonotype was recorded a few times. At one of its ends the junction is not consistent with the germline gene, which may arise from a read error. The genes are TRBV10-3 and TRBJ1-6; D possibly corresponds to TRBD1 (5 bases). This CDR3 comprises 14 residues. Germline CDR1 is ENHRY and CDR2 is SYGVKD. The CDR3 loop is CAISDETVNSLLHF. CDR3 sequence (DNA): TGTGCCATCAGTGATGAGACAGTAAATTCACTCCTCCACTTT.

In regard to this clonotype: A much more abundant neighbour one base away suggests this may be a read error. This sequence joins TRBV6-6 and TRBJ1-5; 10 positions match TRBD1. The J call may be faulty, since TRBJ2-3 better matches the DNA end. Germline CDR1 MNHNY, CDR2 SVGAGI (reference sequence). The CDR3 consists of 15 residues. The CDR3 protein is CASSFRQGANQPQYF. CDR3 bases: TGTGCCAGCAGTTTTCGACAGGGGGCTAATCAGCCCCAGTATTTT.

This clonotype appeared many times. The chain uses TRBV20-1 and TRBJ1-4; a possible D gene is TRBD1 (5 bases). Trimming took off 0 bases at V and 4 bases at J, with 12 bases between the two ends. The CDR3 is made up of 15 amino acids. CDR1 and CDR2 (germline): DFQATT, SNEGSKA (reference sequence). The CDR3 DNA sequence: TGCAGTGCTAGAGATTCAGGGACCATTAATGAAAAACTGTTTTTT. This codes for CSARDSGTINEKLFF.

The chain carries TRBV5-4 and TRBJ2-1; no definite D call. The length of the CDR3 is 12 residues. Trimming removed 7 bases at V and 8 bases at J, with 13 bases between. The germline V gene encodes CDR1 SGHNT and CDR2 YYREEE (reference sequence). The CDR3 DNA follows: TGTGCCAGCCGGTCCCGGGTTGATGAGCAGTTCTTC. Translating gives CASRSRVDEQFF.

As regards this clonotype: A much larger clone sits a single nucleotide away, making a read error possible. J is TRBJ2-7 and V is TRBV7-2; no clear D. Germline assignment: CDR1 SGHTA and CDR2 FQGNSA. The CDR3 has 12 residues. The CDR3 loop is CSSSPAGYEQYF. The CDR3 DNA follows: TGTTCCAGCAGCCCGGCCGGGTACGAGCAGTACTTC.

Concerning this clonotype: Its ends do not fully match the called genes, so a read error is possible. This rearrangement joins TRBV15 to TRBJ2-1, with D possibly being TRBD2 (6 bases). From germline, CDR1 is LNHNV and CDR2 YYDKDF (reference sequence). The CDR3 extends over 14 amino acids. DNA for the CDR3: TGTGCCACCAGTAGAGCTAGCGCATACAATGAGCAGTTCTTC. As protein: CATSRASAYNEQFF.